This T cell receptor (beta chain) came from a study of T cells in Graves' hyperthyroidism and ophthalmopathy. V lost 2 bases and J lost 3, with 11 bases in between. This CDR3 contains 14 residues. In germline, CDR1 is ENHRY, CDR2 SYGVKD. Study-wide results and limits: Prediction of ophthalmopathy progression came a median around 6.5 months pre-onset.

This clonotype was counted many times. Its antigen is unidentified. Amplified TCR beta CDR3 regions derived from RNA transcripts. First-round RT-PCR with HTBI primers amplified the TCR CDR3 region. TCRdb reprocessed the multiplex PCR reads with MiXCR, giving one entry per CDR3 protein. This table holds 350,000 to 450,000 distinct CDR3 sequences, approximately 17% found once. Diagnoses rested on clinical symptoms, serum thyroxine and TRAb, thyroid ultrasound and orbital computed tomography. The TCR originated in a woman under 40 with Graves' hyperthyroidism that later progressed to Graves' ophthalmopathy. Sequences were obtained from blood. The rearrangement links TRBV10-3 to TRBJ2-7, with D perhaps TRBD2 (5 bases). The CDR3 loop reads CAISEVGEDYEQYF. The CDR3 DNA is TGTGCCATCAGTGAGGTGGGAGAAGACTACGAGCAGTACTTC.